The 24 T cell receptor beta chains presented below share a single source sample, sequenced in a study of regulatory T cells in long-lasting Graves disease (dated by TCRdb to the early 2020s). The library was prepared using multiplex PCR. These reads were obtained on an Illumina HiSeq 4000. iRepertoire HTBI primers and Arm-PCR amplification of CDR3 regions were used to construct TCR beta libraries. The public reads were reanalyzed by TCRdb: fastp trimming at Q25, MiXCR alignment, in-frame beta chains only. All rows with the same CDR3 protein become a single entry with the most common DNA and genes. Here the sample has roughly 500,000 distinct CDR3 sequences; roughly 23% occur a single time. Under 15% of the sample rests with the top ten. The intended sense of this specimen's time point label: persistent/refractory GD, antithyroid drugs over 5 years with positive TRAb. RNA was extracted from PBMCs in TRIzol for both TCR sequencing and RNA sequencing.

Source: peripheral blood mononuclear cells (PBMCs), taken when the disease was refractory, from a patient treated with antithyroid drugs. These receptors were obtained from a female donor with Graves disease.

In its sample, this clonotype was seen a few times. This chain joins TRBV20-1 and TRBJ1-1; D is perhaps TRBD1 (6 bases). Germline-derived CDR1 and CDR2 are DFQATT and SNEGSKA (reference sequence). This CDR3 region has 16 residues. Trimming cost V 2 bases and J 0 bases, with 16 bases left between them. CDR3 protein: CSARLATQGMNTEAFF. The CDR3 DNA follows: TGCAGTGCTAGATTAGCTACTCAGGGGATGAACACTGAAGCTTTCTTT.

This clonotype appeared once. This chain joins TRBV11-1 and TRBJ2-7, with TRBD2 matching 10 bases. J lost 2 bases, V lost 8 bases, and 3 bases had no gene match. Germline V lookup: CDR1 SGHAT, CDR2 FQDESV (reference sequence). This CDR3 comprises 13 residues. CDR3 sequence reads: CASGTSAAYEQYF. DNA of the CDR3: TGTGCCAGCGGGACTAGCGCAGCCTACGAGCAGTACTTC.

This clonotype was detected only a few times. This chain joins TRBV20-1 and TRBJ2-5; D is uncertain. The germline V and J ends were trimmed by 3 bases and 1 base, with 3 bases remaining between them. The germline CDR1 and CDR2 sequences are DFQATT and SNEGSKA (reference sequence). The CDR3 contains 11 residues. CDR3 in DNA: TGCAGTGCTAGCTTCCAAGAGACCCAGTACTTC. Translation gives CSASFQETQYF.

The J gene is TRBJ2-7, the V gene TRBV7-2; 9 bases line up with TRBD1. The CDR3 has 15 amino acids. Germline CDR1 SGHTA, CDR2 FQGNSA. After removal of 1 base from V and 4 bases from J, the junction contained 5 bases not matched to a gene. As DNA, the CDR3 is TGTGCCAGCAGCTTAGTACAGGGGGCTCTATACGAGCAGTACTTC. It is translated as CASSLVQGALYEQYF.

The sample holds many counts of this clonotype. The chain uses TRBV29-1 and TRBJ1-2; D not resolved. V gave up 3 bases and J gave up 5 bases, with 13 bases separating them. The CDR3 contains 13 residues. In germline, CDR1 is SQVTM, CDR2 ANQGSEA. As DNA, the CDR3 is TGCAGCGTTGAGGCGACCCTACGGTATGGCTACACCTTC. Amino acid sequence: CSVEATLRYGYTF. The full variable domain, completed using reference TRBV29-1 and TRBJ1-2, is SAVISQKPSRDICQRGTSLTIQCQVDSQVTMMFWYRQQPGQSLTLIATANQGSEATYESGFVIDKFPISRPNLTFSTLTVSNMSPEDSSIYLCSVEATLRYGYTFGSGTRLTVV.

The sample holds many counts of this clonotype. The chain uses TRBV11-2 and TRBJ2-2, with TRBD1 as a possible D gene (6 bases). Germline lookup yields CDR1 SGHAT and CDR2 FQNNGV. The length of the CDR3 is 13 residues. The ends were cut back, 11 bases at V and 8 bases at J, with 18 bases in the middle. For the CDR3, the DNA is TGTGCCCTCCTACAGGGTTCGGGAGGGGAGCTGTTTTTT. This sequence encodes CALLQGSGGELFF.

At least ten counts were recorded for this clonotype. The chain links TRBV29-1 to TRBJ2-5; TRBD1 matches at 10 bases. In germline, CDR1 is SQVTM, CDR2 ANQGSEA. With V trimmed by 7 bases and J by 4 bases, 6 bases remained unmatched. The CDR3 extends over 13 amino acids. CDR3 amino acids: CSGGQGHLETQYF. In DNA form, the CDR3 reads TGCAGCGGGGGACAGGGGCACCTAGAGACCCAGTACTTC.

This clonotype has a count of ten or more. The chain uses TRBV20-1 and TRBJ1-2, with D uncertain. CDR1 is DFQATT, CDR2 SNEGSKA, per germline (reference sequence). This CDR3 region has 13 residues. V lost 6 bases and J lost 0, with 11 bases in between. The CDR3 region is CSAAGGSNYGYTF. CDR3 coding DNA: TGCAGTGCAGCTGGCGGGTCTAACTATGGCTACACCTTC.

The chain recombines TRBV30 with TRBJ2-7; 7 positions agree with TRBD2. From germline, CDR1 is GTSNPN and CDR2 SVGIG (reference sequence). This CDR3 comprises 14 residues. V shed 0 bases and J 3 bases; nucleotides not matched to a gene: 5. CDR3 nucleotide sequence: TGTGCCTGGAGTGTACCGGGACTACTCTACGAGCAGTACTTC. Its protein product is CAWSVPGLLYEQYF.

This rearrangement joins TRBV5-1 to TRBJ1-1; TRBD1 is a possible D gene (6 bases). The CDR3 is 13 amino acids. Germline lookup yields CDR1 SGHRS and CDR2 YFSETQ. V was cut by 4 bases and J by 6 bases, with 13 bases left in between. In DNA, the CDR3 is TGCGCCAGCAGCCCTGGGACACCTCCTGAAGCTTTCTTT. Its translation is CASSPGTPPEAFF.

Many counts were recorded for this clonotype. The chain recombines TRBV20-1 with TRBJ2-5, with D hard to call. The germline CDR1 and CDR2 sequences are DFQATT and SNEGSKA (reference sequence). Trimming removed 4 bases at V and 1 base at J, with 19 bases between. This CDR3 spans 16 amino acids. The CDR3 nucleotides are TGCAGTGCTAATCCATCCAAGGCGAACTTCCAAGAGACCCAGTACTTC. Translating gives CSANPSKANFQETQYF.

This clonotype was seen at least ten times. The gene calls are TRBV12-3 or TRBV12-4 and TRBJ1-1; D not resolved. There are 14 residues in the CDR3. Trimming took off 3 bases at V and 4 bases at J, with 12 bases between the two ends. CDR3 DNA: TGTGCCAGCAGTTTTTCGAGGGTGCGCACTGAAGCTTTCTTT. It encodes CASSFSRVRTEAFF.

A few counts support this clonotype. The gene calls are TRBV4-1 and TRBJ2-7, with 12 bases that match TRBD1. The CDR3 is made up of 16 amino acids. The V gene's germline CDR1 is MGHRA and CDR2 YSYEKL. Trimming cost V 2 bases and J 4 bases; bases outside gene matches: 6. DNA for the CDR3: TGCGCCAGCAGCCAACCTCGGGACAGGGGGCGTTACGAGCAGTACTTC. It codes for CASSQPRDRGRYEQYF.

This CDR3 is CASSSTGTDTQYF. CDR3 nucleotides: TGTGCCAGCAGTTCGACAGGCACAGATACGCAGTATTTT. The chain links TRBV6-2 or TRBV6-3 to TRBJ2-3; a weak D match, TRBD1 (5 bases). CDR1 and CDR2 (germline): MNHEY, SVGEGT. The CDR3 spans 13 residues. The V and J ends lost 4 bases and 1 base respectively, with 6 bases between them.

This clonotype was counted at least ten times. The V gene is TRBV28, the J gene TRBJ2-7; D is unclear. The CDR3 has 12 amino acids. Between the trimmed V and J ends, which lost 4 bases and 2 bases, there was a span of 6 bases. The germline CDR1 and CDR2 sequences are MDHEN and SYDVKM. The CDR3 loop is CASSSVAYEQYF. The CDR3 nucleotides read TGTGCCAGCAGTTCCGTAGCCTACGAGCAGTACTTC.

The chain has TRBV25-1 and TRBJ2-5; D may be TRBD1 or TRBD2 (6 bases each). This CDR3 spans 16 amino acids. From germline, CDR1 is MGHDK and CDR2 SYGVNS. V dropped 5 bases and J dropped 0 bases, with 16 bases sitting between them. CDR3 protein: CASSYRAGGYQETQYF. As DNA, the CDR3 is TGTGCCAGCAGTTACAGGGCTGGGGGGTACCAAGAGACCCAGTACTTC.

The gene calls are TRBV15 and TRBJ2-1; 7 bases agree with TRBD1. CDR3 length: 15 amino acids. The V and J ends lost 3 bases and 8 bases, in that order; junction bases with no gene match: 10. Germline lookup yields CDR1 LNHNV and CDR2 YYDKDF (reference sequence). CDR3 sequence: CATSSWTGLGDEQFF. CDR3 DNA: TGTGCCACCAGCAGTTGGACAGGCTTGGGGGATGAGCAGTTCTTC.

This clonotype was observed a handful of times. The V call is TRBV11-3, the J call TRBJ2-2, with D possibly TRBD1 on 5 matching bases. V was clipped by 5 bases and J by 0 bases, with 13 bases between them. This CDR3 comprises 16 residues. Germline CDR1 and CDR2: SGHNT and YENEEA. The CDR3 nucleotides are TGTGCCAGCAGCCCTAACAGGAGATCGAACACCGGGGAGCTGTTTTTT. This sequence encodes CASSPNRRSNTGELFF.

This clonotype was seen a handful of times. A much larger clone differs from this one at a single base, so this may be a read error. The V gene is TRBV12-3 or TRBV12-4, the J gene TRBJ2-5; no reliable D call. The CDR3 spans 12 residues. Trimming pared 3 bases from V and 3 bases from J, leaving 5 bases between. The chain's CDR3 is CASSFPEETQYF. The CDR3 DNA reads as TGTGCCAGCAGTTTTCCAGAAGAGACCCAGTACTTC.

The chain uses TRBV4-3 and TRBJ1-6; weak D call: TRBD1 (6 bases). With 4 bases removed from V and 5 bases from J, the gap between germline ends came to 18 bases. Germline lookup yields CDR1 LGHNA and CDR2 YSLEER. The CDR3 loop spans 17 amino acids. Here the CDR3 reads CASSLSGAGGHNSPLHF. The CDR3 DNA is TGCGCCAGCAGCCTTTCAGGCGCGGGGGGCCATAATTCACCCCTCCACTTT.

This rearrangement joins TRBV29-1 to TRBJ1-2; D gene ambiguous. The germline gives CDR1 SQVTM, CDR2 ANQGSEA. The CDR3 covers 10 residues. The ends were cut back, 3 bases at V and 8 bases at J, with 7 bases in the middle. The DNA of the CDR3 is TGCAGCGTTGACTCCAGAGGCTACACCTTC. This sequence encodes CSVDSRGYTF.

This clonotype was seen a handful of times. The V gene is TRBV5-6, the J gene TRBJ1-6, with D perhaps TRBD1 (6 bases). CDR1 is SGHDT and CDR2 is YYEEEE in the germline V gene. The CDR3 extends over 16 amino acids. Trimming shortened V by 2 bases and J by 3 bases, and 12 bases separated the two germline ends. The CDR3 nucleotides are TGTGCCAGCAGCTTTACGGGAGGGGGCTATAATTCACCCCTCCACTTT. This encodes CASSFTGGGYNSPLHF.

This clonotype was counted many times. The chain combines TRBV6-5 with TRBJ1-2; D is possibly TRBD1 (5 bases). Between the trimmed V and J ends, which lost 4 bases and 8 bases, there was a span of 17 bases. CDR1 is MNHEY and CDR2 is SVGAGI in the germline V gene. The CDR3 contains 14 residues. CDR3 protein: CASSLGTGGVGYTF. DNA of the CDR3: TGTGCCAGCAGTTTAGGGACCGGAGGTGTAGGCTACACCTTC.

This clonotype was recorded at least ten times. This chain connects TRBV28 to TRBJ1-4; 7 bases match TRBD1. V shed 3 bases, J shed 3 bases, and the junction held 7 bases outside the gene matches. Germline V CDR1 and CDR2: MDHEN, SYDVKM. CDR3 length: 16 amino acids. CDR3 protein: CASSLEGAHSNEKLFF. The DNA of the CDR3 is TGTGCCAGCAGTTTGGAGGGGGCGCATTCTAATGAAAAACTGTTTTTT. The full variable domain, its missing parts supplied by reference TRBV28 and TRBJ1-4, is DVKVTQSSRYLVKRTGEKVFLECVQDMDHENMFWYRQDPGLGLRLIYFSYDVKMKEKGDIPEGYSVSREKKERFSLILESASTNQTSMYLCASSLEGAHSNEKLFFGSGTQLSVL.